Below are 20 T cell receptor beta chains sequenced from a single sample in a study of blood T cell repertoires in COVID-19. The table came from immunoSEQ multiplex PCR; TCRdb's copy has only in-frame clones and leaves some out. This table holds almost 250,000 clones, around 86% found once. The specimen sequenced was PBMCs or T cells enriched from blood (not recorded which). Receptors originate from a woman between 45 and 65 years old who had recovered from COVID-19.

The chain joins TRBV9 to TRBJ1-5; D is perhaps TRBD1 (6 bases). The CDR3 totals 14 residues. Between the trimmed V and J ends, which lost 3 bases and 4 bases, there was a span of 11 bases. Germline CDR1 SGDLS, CDR2 YYNGEE. CDR3 region: CASSGGGWNQPQHF. Written as DNA, the CDR3 is TGTGCCAGCAGCGGAGGGGGATGGAATCAGCCCCAGCATTTT. The complete variable domain, with remaining parts taken from reference TRBV9 and TRBJ1-5, reads DSGVTQTPKHLITATGQRVTLRCSPRSGDLSVYWYQQSLDQGLQFLIQYYNGEERAKGNILERFSAQQFPDLHSELNLSSLELGDSALYFCASSGGGWNQPQHFGDGTRLSIL.

V is TRBV20-1 and J is TRBJ2-7, with a weak D call TRBD2 (6 bases). Germline loops: CDR1 DFQATT, CDR2 SNEGSKA (reference sequence). With 3 bases removed from V and 2 bases from J, the gap between germline ends came to 17 bases. This CDR3 spans 15 amino acids. This CDR3 is CSASQRGGTPYEQYF. In nucleotides, the CDR3 is TGCAGTGCTAGTCAACGTGGAGGGACCCCCTACGAGCAGTACTTC.

The V and J genes are TRBV30 and TRBJ1-1; tentatively, D is TRBD1 (5 bases). Looked up from germline, CDR1 is GTSNPN and CDR2 is SVGIG (reference sequence). V shed 7 bases and J shed 4 bases, with 19 bases lying between them. The CDR3 runs 14 residues. The CDR3 here is CASHPRAGFTEAFF. CDR3 bases: TGTGCCTCTCACCCCAGAGCAGGGTTCACTGAAGCTTTCTTT. The full variable domain, with the rest looked up from reference TRBV30 and TRBJ1-1, is SQTIHQWPATLVQPVGSPLSLECTVEGTSNPNLYWYRQAAGRGLQLLFYSVGIGQISSEVPQNLSASRPQDRQFILSSKKLLLSDSGFYLCASHPRAGFTEAFFGQGTRLTVV.

In DNA form, the CDR3 reads TGTGCCACCAGTGATAGTACAGGGCAACTTCCAGATGGCTACACCTTC. Encoded protein: CATSDSTGQLPDGYTF. V is TRBV24-1 and J is TRBJ1-2, with TRBD1 as a possible D gene (6 bases). Trimming pared 3 bases from V and 6 bases from J, leaving 19 bases between. The CDR3 spans 16 residues. CDR1 KGHDR and CDR2 SFDVKD come from the germline V gene.

The chain is built from TRBV27 and TRBJ1-2, with D possibly matching TRBD1 (5 bases). V was cut by 2 bases and J by 4 bases, with 14 bases left in between. Germline assignment: CDR1 MNHEY and CDR2 SMNVEV (reference sequence). The CDR3 covers 15 residues. The CDR3 DNA follows: TGTGCCAGCAGTTTAAAAGGGGAACGGTCCTATGGCTACACCTTC. Its protein is CASSLKGERSYGYTF.

The V and J genes are TRBV11-1 and TRBJ2-1; no reliable D call. Germline CDR1 reads SGHAT; CDR2 reads FQDESV (reference sequence). V was trimmed by 2 bases and J by 0 bases, leaving 8 bases between them. This CDR3 contains 15 residues. The DNA for the CDR3 is TGTGCCAGCAGCTTAAGTGATAGCTCCTACAATGAGCAGTTCTTC. Its protein product is CASSLSDSSYNEQFF.

The V and J genes are TRBV4-3 and TRBJ2-1; 10 bases match TRBD2. The CDR3 runs to 15 residues. The germline V gene encodes CDR1 LGHNA and CDR2 YSLEER. With 5 bases clipped from V and 6 bases from J, the junction kept 7 bases outside the gene matches. The CDR3 spells CASSTSGRAFNEQFF. As DNA, the CDR3 is TGCGCCAGCAGCACCAGCGGGAGGGCCTTCAATGAGCAGTTCTTC.

This clone has a handful of counts. The J gene is TRBJ2-1, the V gene TRBV27, with 7 bases that match TRBD2. CDR1 and CDR2 from the germline V gene are MNHEY and SMNVEV (reference sequence). The CDR3 has 13 amino acids. After removal of 8 bases from V and 4 bases from J, the junction contained 5 bases not matched to a gene. CDR3 amino acids: CASGLGHYNEQFF. For the CDR3, the DNA is TGTGCCAGCGGACTAGGCCATTACAATGAGCAGTTCTTC.

The gene calls are TRBV30 and TRBJ2-7, with TRBD2 identical over 11 bases. CDR3 size: 15 residues. CDR1 and CDR2 (germline): GTSNPN, SVGIG (reference sequence). The trim removed 2 bases at V and 0 bases at J, leaving 3 bases unmatched. The DNA of the CDR3 is TGTGCCTGGAGTACGGGACTAGCGGACTCCTACGAGCAGTACTTC. It specifies CAWSTGLADSYEQYF.

The chain joins TRBV19 to TRBJ1-1; 8 bases align to TRBD1. Germline V gene sequence: CDR1 LNHDA, CDR2 SQIVND (reference sequence). Trimming removed 3 bases from V and 6 bases from J; junction bases left unmatched: 0. The CDR3 sequence is 12 residues long. The CDR3 DNA is TGTGCCAGTAGTATGGACAGGGCTGAAGCTTTCTTT. It encodes CASSMDRAEAFF.

The V gene is TRBV3-1 (or the pseudogene TRBV3-2), the J gene TRBJ2-7, with a possible D match to TRBD2 (6 bases). The length of the CDR3 is 14 residues. The ends were cut back, 3 bases at V and 2 bases at J, with 11 bases in the middle. Germline CDR1 LGHDT, CDR2 YNNKEL (reference sequence). The CDR3 coding sequence is TGTGCCAGCAGCCAGACTAGATCGACCTACGAGCAGTACTTC. Translation: CASSQTRSTYEQYF.

This clone was found a few times. The V call is TRBV7-9, the J call TRBJ2-2; unclear D gene. CDR3 length: 14 amino acids. Germline CDR1 reads SEHNR; CDR2 reads FQNEAQ (reference sequence). V was shortened by 1 base and J by 6 bases, with 9 bases between the two germline ends. CDR3 residues: CASSLVGTSGELFF. CDR3 nucleotides: TGTGCCAGCAGCTTAGTGGGCACGTCCGGGGAGCTGTTTTTT.

In its sample, this clone was seen once. The V gene is TRBV5-1, the J gene TRBJ2-1, with 10 bases lining up with TRBD2. V gave up 3 bases and J gave up 7 bases; unmatched junction bases: 10. This CDR3 region has 16 residues. Germline CDR1 SGHRS, CDR2 YFSETQ. The CDR3: CASSSNPSGSTNEQFF. CDR3 coding DNA: TGCGCCAGCAGCTCTAACCCTAGCGGGAGTACGAATGAGCAGTTCTTC.

This clone has a single count. The chain combines TRBV25-1 with TRBJ1-6, with D perhaps matching TRBD1 (5 bases). CDR3 length equals 17 residues. The V gene lost 2 bases and the J gene lost 5 bases, with 16 bases spanning the gap. The germline V gene has CDR1 MGHDK and CDR2 SYGVNS. The CDR3 is CASSEPTRQGDNSPLHF. CDR3 DNA: TGTGCCAGCAGTGAACCGACACGCCAGGGTGATAATTCACCCCTCCACTTT.

The chain is built from TRBV20-1 and TRBJ2-1, with 8 bases lining up with TRBD2. Trimming at V came to 3 bases and at J to 0 bases, leaving 16 bases not matched to a gene. The CDR3 loop spans 19 amino acids. The germline V gene encodes CDR1 DFQATT and CDR2 SNEGSKA (reference sequence). The DNA of the CDR3 is TGCAGTGCTAGTCCATTCCGAGCGGGAGCCCCCCACTCCTACAATGAGCAGTTCTTC. It translates to CSASPFRAGAPHSYNEQFF.

This chain joins TRBV5-8 and TRBJ2-3, with 12 bases fitting TRBD2. V was clipped by 7 bases and J by 1 base; unmatched bases: 4. This CDR3 has 15 residues. CDR1 is SGHTS and CDR2 is YDEGEE in the germline V gene. The CDR3 region has the DNA TGTGCCAGCGCCAGACTAGCGGGAGGCACAGATACGCAGTATTTT. This codes for CASARLAGGTDTQYF.

The V gene is TRBV5-4, the J gene TRBJ2-2, with 11 bases lining up with TRBD2. The ends lost 4 bases at V and 1 base at J; junction bases unmatched: 6. The CDR3 contains 17 residues. In germline, CDR1 is SGHNT, CDR2 YYREEE (reference sequence). In nucleotides, the CDR3 is TGTGCCAGCAGCGGACGACTAGCGGGAAAGAACACCGGGGAGCTGTTTTTT. It translates to CASSGRLAGKNTGELFF.

This clone was counted once. The rearrangement links TRBV28 to TRBJ1-4; 8 nucleotides match TRBD1. Per the germline V gene, CDR1 is MDHEN and CDR2 is SYDVKM. The CDR3 length is 12 residues. V shed 6 bases and J 6 bases; nucleotides not matched to a gene: 0. CDR3 DNA: TGTGCCAGCAGGACAGGGGATGAAAAACTGTTTTTT. This gives the protein CASRTGDEKLFF. Combining the CDR3 with reference TRBV28 and TRBJ1-4 gives the whole variable domain DVKVTQSSRYLVKRTGEKVFLECVQDMDHENMFWYRQDPGLGLRLIYFSYDVKMKEKGDIPEGYSVSREKKERFSLILESASTNQTSMYLCASRTGDEKLFFGSGTQLSVL.

The chain recombines TRBV12-5 with TRBJ2-2, with a tentative D call TRBD2 (6 bases). Germline values: CDR1 LGHNT, CDR2 FRNRAP. V was pared by 2 bases and J by 2 bases, with 9 bases between. The CDR3 has 15 residues. The CDR3 sequence is CASGLSGGNTGELFF. The DNA of the CDR3 is TGTGCTAGTGGTTTGTCCGGGGGTAACACCGGGGAGCTGTTTTTT.

In nucleotides, the CDR3 is TGTGCCAGCAGCTTGGCCCAGGAATCAAACACCGGGGAGCTGTTTTTT. Translating gives CASSLAQESNTGELFF. The V call is TRBV5-6, the J call TRBJ2-2; D gene uncertain. CDR1 and CDR2 (germline): SGHDT, YYEEEE. The ends were cut back, 0 bases at V and 2 bases at J, with 11 bases in the middle. The length of the CDR3 is 16 residues.